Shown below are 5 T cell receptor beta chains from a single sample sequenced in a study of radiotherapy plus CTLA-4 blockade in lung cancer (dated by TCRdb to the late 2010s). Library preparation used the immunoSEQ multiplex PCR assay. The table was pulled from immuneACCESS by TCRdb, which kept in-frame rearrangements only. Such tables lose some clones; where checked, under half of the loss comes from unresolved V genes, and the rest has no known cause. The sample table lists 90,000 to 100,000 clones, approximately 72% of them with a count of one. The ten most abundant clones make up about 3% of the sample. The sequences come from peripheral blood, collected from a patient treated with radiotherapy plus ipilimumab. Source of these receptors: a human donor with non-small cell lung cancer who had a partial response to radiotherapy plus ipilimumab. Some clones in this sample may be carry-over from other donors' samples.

The CDR3 nucleotides read TGTGCCAGCAGTGTGAAGGGGGCCGGGGAGCTGTTTTTT. This codes for CASSVKGAGELFF. The J gene is TRBJ2-2, the V gene TRBV5-4; tentatively, D is TRBD1 (6 bases). V was cut by 5 bases and J by 6 bases, with 11 bases left in between. This CDR3 contains 13 residues. The germline CDR1 and CDR2 sequences are SGHNT and YYREEE (reference sequence).

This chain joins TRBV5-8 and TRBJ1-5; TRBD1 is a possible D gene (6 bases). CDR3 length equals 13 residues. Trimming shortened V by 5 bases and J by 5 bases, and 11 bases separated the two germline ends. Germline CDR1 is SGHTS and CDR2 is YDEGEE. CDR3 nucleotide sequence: TGTGCCAGCAGTCAGGGGAGGGATCAGCCCCAGCATTTT. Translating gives CASSQGRDQPQHF.

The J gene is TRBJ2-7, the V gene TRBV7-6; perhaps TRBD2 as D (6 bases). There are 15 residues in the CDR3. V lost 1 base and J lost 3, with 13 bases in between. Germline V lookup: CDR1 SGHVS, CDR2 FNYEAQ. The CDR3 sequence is CASSLGAGGNYEQYF. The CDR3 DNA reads TGTGCCAGCAGCTTAGGCGCAGGAGGGAACTACGAGCAGTACTTC.

The CDR3 DNA reads as TGTGCCGGCCGACAGGGAAGTTACACTGAAGCTTTCTTT. As protein: CAGRQGSYTEAFF. This chain links TRBV6-1 with TRBJ1-1; 7 nucleotides line up with TRBD1. After removal of 11 bases from V and 3 bases from J, the junction contained 9 bases not matched to a gene. The CDR3 is 13 amino acids. The germline CDR1 and CDR2 sequences are MNHNS and SASEGT.

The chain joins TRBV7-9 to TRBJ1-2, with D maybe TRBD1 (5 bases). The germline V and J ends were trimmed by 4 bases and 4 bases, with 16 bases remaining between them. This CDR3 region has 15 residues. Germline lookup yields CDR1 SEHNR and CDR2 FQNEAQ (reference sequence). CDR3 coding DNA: TGTGCCAGCAGCTCGGACTGGGGCGGGAGCTATGGCTACACCTTC. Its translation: CASSSDWGGSYGYTF. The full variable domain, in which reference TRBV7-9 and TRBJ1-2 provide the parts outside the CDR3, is DTGVSQNPRHKITKRGQNVTFRCDPISEHNRLYWYRQTLGQGPEFLTYFQNEAQLEKSRLLSDRFSAERPKGSFSTLEIQRTEQGDSAMYLCASSSDWGGSYGYTFGSGTRLTVV.